Below, one TCR beta chain is given with its context. The data are from a study of blood T cell repertoires in COVID-19. Study at large: Acute and convalescent COVID-19 samples came from the United States, Italy and Spain.

Unmatched junction bases numbered 4, after V lost 2 bases and J lost 1 base. CDR1 is MDHEN and CDR2 is SYDVKM in the germline V gene. This CDR3 has 15 residues. How the authors handled the data: For nucleated cells, counts were estimated from reference gene primer amplification. Method: immunoSEQ multiplex PCR; TCRdb's copy keeps in-frame clones and lacks some. V, J and clone size derive from that table, while D and trimming were established from the DNA sequence. The repertoire holds about 180,000 clones, with about 88% as singletons. The sequenced material came from peripheral blood. This receptor was taken from a woman under 40 with active or convalescent COVID-19. The V gene is TRBV28, the J gene TRBJ1-1; 7 bases fit TRBD1. The CDR3 loop reads CASSLIRTGNTEAFF. DNA of the CDR3: TGTGCCAGCAGTTTAATTCGGACAGGGAACACTGAAGCTTTCTTT.